This T cell receptor beta chain stems from a study of cytomegalovirus exposure and HLA in healthy donors. The V segment lost 5 bases and the J segment 4 bases; nucleotides outside the gene matches: 6. This CDR3 region has 15 residues. Germline V gene data show CDR1 as KGHSH and CDR2 as LQKENI. The PCR used 60 Vbeta and 13 Jbeta primers. Some clones are missing from TCRdb's copy, which holds only in-frame ones; the method was immunoSEQ multiplex PCR. Of about 150,000 clones detected, around 60% appear once; the ten largest clones hold approximately 7%. This chain uses TRBV18 with TRBJ1-2; 11 positions agree with TRBD1. This TCR derives from a woman aged 55-69 years in good health and CMV-seropositive. Sequenced: PBMCs. CDR3 sequence reads: CASSGSGTGGYGYTF. The CDR3 DNA reads as TGTGCCAGCTCAGGATCCGGGACAGGGGGCTATGGCTACACCTTC.